This paragraph reports one T cell receptor beta chain. RNA transcripts were the template for amplifying TCR beta CDR3 regions. First-round RT-PCR targeting the TCR CDR3 was performed with the HTBI primer set. In TCRdb, the multiplex PCR reads were re-called with MiXCR into one record per CDR3 protein. The repertoire holds roughly 280,000 distinct CDR3 sequences, with over 15% as singletons. These data belong to a study of T cells in Graves' hyperthyroidism and ophthalmopathy. Germline lookup yields CDR1 ENHRY and CDR2 SYGVKD. The CDR3 extends over 15 amino acids. V was shortened by 0 bases and J by 3 bases, with 12 bases between the two germline ends.

The rearrangement joins TRBV10-3 to TRBJ2-7, with a possible D match to TRBD1 (6 bases). The receptor was derived from a woman in her sixties with Graves' ophthalmopathy. The sequenced material came from blood. The CDR3 protein is CAISESYRVNYEQYF. The CDR3, as DNA: TGTGCCATCAGTGAGTCGTACAGGGTTAACTACGAGCAGTACTTC.